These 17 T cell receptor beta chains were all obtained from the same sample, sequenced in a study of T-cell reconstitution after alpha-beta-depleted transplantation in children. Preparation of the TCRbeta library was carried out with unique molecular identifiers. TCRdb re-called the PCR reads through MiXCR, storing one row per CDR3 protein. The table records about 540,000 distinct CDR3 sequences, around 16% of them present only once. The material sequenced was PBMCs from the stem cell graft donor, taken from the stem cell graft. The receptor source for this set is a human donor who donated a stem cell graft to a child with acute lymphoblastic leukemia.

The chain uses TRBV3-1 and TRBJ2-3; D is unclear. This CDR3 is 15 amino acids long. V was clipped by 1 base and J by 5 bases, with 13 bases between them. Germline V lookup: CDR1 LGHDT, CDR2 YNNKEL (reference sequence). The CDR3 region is CASSQAVDAGDTQYF. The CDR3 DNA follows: TGTGCCAGCAGCCAAGCGGTGGACGCCGGAGATACGCAGTATTTT.

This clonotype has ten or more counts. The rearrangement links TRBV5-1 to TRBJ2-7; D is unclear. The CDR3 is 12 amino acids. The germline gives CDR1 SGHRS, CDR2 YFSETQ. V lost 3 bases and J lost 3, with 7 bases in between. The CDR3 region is CASSSDFYEQYF. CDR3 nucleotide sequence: TGCGCCAGCAGCTCCGACTTCTACGAGCAGTACTTC.

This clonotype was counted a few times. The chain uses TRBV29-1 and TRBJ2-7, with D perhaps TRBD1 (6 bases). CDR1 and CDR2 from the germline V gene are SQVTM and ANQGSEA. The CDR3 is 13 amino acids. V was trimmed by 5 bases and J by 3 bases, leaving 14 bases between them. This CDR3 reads CSVPSPTGYEQYF. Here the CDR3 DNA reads TGCAGCGTTCCATCCCCGACAGGCTACGAGCAGTACTTC.

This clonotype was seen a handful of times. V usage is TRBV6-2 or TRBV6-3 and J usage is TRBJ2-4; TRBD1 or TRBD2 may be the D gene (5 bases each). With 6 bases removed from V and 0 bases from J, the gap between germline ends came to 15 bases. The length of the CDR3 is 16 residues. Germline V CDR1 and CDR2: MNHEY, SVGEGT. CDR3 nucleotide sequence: TGTGCCAGCAGCAACGGGGCGACTTTAGCCAAAAACATTCAGTACTTC. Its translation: CASSNGATLAKNIQYF.

The DNA of the CDR3 is TGTGCCAGTAGTACCCCCGGGACTAGCGGCTACGAGCAGTACTTC. Amino acids: CASSTPGTSGYEQYF. The V and J genes are TRBV19 and TRBJ2-7; 11 bases are a match to TRBD2. The CDR3 consists of 15 residues. Germline V gene lookup returns CDR1 LNHDA and CDR2 SQIVND (reference sequence). With V trimmed by 4 bases and J by 3 bases, 5 bases remained unmatched.

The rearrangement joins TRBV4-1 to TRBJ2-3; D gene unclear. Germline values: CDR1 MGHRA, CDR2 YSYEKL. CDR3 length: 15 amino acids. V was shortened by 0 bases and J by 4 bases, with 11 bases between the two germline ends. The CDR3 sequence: CASSQDPGAPDTQYF. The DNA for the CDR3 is TGCGCCAGCAGCCAAGATCCAGGAGCCCCAGATACGCAGTATTTT.

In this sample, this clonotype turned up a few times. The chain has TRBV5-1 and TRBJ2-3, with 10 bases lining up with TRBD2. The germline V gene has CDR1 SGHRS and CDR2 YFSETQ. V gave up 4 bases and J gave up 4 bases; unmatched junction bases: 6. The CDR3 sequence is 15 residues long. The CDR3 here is CASSQGTSDADTQYF. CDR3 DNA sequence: TGCGCCAGCAGCCAGGGGACTAGCGACGCAGATACGCAGTATTTT.

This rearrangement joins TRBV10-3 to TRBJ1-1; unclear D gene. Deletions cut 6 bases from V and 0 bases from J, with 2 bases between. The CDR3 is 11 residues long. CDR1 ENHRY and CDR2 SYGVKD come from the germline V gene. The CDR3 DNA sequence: TGTGCCATCAGCATGAACACTGAAGCTTTCTTT. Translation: CAISMNTEAFF.

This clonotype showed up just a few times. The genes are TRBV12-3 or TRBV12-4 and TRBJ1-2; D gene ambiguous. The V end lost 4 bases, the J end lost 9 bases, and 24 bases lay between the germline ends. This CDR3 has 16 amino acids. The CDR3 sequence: CASSSPFGPLPLSYTF. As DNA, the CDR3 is TGTGCCAGCAGTTCCCCTTTCGGGCCTCTTCCCCTGAGCTACACCTTC.

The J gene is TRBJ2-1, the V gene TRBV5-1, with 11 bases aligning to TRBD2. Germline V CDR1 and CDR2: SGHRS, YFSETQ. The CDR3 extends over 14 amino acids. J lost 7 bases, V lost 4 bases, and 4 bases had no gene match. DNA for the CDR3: TGCGCCAGCAGCGGGGGGACTAGCGGAAATGAGCAGTTCTTC. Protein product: CASSGGTSGNEQFF.

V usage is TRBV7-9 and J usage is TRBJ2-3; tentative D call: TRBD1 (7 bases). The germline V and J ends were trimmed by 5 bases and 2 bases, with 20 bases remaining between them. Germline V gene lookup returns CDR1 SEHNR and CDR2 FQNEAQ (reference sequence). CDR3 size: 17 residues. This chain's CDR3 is CASSPLGGTAITDTQYF. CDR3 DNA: TGTGCCAGCAGCCCCCTAGGGGGGACAGCCATCACAGATACGCAGTATTTT.

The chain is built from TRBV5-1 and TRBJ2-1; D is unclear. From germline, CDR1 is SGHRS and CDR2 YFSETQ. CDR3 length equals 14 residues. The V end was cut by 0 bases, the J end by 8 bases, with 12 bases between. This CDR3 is CASSLDGSLHEQFF. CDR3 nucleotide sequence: TGCGCCAGCAGCTTGGATGGCAGTCTCCATGAGCAGTTCTTC.

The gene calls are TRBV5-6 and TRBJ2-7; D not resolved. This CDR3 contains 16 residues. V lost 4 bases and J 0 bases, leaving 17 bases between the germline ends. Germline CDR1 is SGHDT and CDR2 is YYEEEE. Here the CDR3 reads CASSPGALAPSYEQYF. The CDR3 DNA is TGTGCCAGCAGCCCCGGCGCGTTGGCTCCCTCCTACGAGCAGTACTTC.

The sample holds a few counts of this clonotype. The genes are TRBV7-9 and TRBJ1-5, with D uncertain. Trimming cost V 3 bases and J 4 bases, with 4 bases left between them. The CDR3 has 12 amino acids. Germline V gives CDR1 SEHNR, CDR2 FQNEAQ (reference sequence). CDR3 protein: CASSFQNQPQHF. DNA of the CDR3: TGTGCCAGCAGCTTTCAGAATCAGCCCCAGCATTTT.

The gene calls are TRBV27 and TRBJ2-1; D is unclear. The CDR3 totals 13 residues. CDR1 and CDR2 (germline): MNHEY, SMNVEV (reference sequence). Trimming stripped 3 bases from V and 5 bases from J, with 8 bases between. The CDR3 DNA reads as TGTGCCAGCAGTTTCGACCTCAACAATGAGCAGTTCTTC. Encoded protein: CASSFDLNNEQFF.

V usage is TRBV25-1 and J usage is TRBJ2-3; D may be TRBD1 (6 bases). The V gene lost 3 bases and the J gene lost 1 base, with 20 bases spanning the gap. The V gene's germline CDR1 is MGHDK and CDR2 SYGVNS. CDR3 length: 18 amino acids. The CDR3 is CASSERRQGHWGTDTQYF. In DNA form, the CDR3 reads TGTGCCAGCAGTGAGAGGCGGCAGGGGCACTGGGGCACAGATACGCAGTATTTT.

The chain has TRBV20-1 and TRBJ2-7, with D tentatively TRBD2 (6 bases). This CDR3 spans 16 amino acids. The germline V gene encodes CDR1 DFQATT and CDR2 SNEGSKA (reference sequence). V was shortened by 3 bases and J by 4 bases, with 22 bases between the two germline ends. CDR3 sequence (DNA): TGCAGTGCTAGGGGGAGTGTAGGACGGGGGAAGTACGAGCAGTACTTC. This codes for CSARGSVGRGKYEQYF.